This T cell receptor (beta chain) was recorded in a study of blood T cell repertoires in COVID-19. Study information: The origin of the acute and convalescent COVID-19 samples was the United States, Italy and Spain. T cells, B-cell-depleted T cells, or PBMCs provided the cDNA or gDNA that served as material.

In the source study's methods: How many nucleated cells were present was estimated from reference gene primer amplification. Libraries were prepared by immunoSEQ multiplex PCR; TCRdb keeps only in-frame clonotypes and omits some of them. That table gives V, J and clone size, and the DNA gave D and trimming. The table includes around 260,000 clones, around nine tenths detected once. The CDR3 has 17 residues. Trimming at V came to 6 bases and at J to 5 bases, leaving 16 bases not matched to a gene. The germline gives CDR1 MDHEN, CDR2 SYDVKM. This TCR came from a woman in her sixties with COVID-19, enrolled during active disease. V gene TRBV28 combines with J gene TRBJ2-5; 9 bases line up with TRBD2. The sequenced sample was peripheral blood. As DNA, the CDR3 is TGTGCCAGCAGCCTCCCAGCGGGCGGGAGGGCCCGGGAGACCCAGTACTTC. The encoded protein is CASSLPAGGRARETQYF.